Listed here is a single T cell receptor beta chain. The antigen is unknown. This entry belongs to a study of early T cells in non-severe SARS-CoV-2 infection. Overall study context: The authors sequenced bulk RNA from unsorted whole blood, leaving chains unpaired. Findings and limits, study-wide: The matching step, a VDJdb search, favored anti-spike CD8 responses and missed private and CD4 specificities.

Tagging with unique molecular identifiers was applied to individual cDNA molecules. In TCRdb, the 5' RACE reads were re-called with MiXCR into one record per CDR3 protein. The profile shows fewer than 120,000 distinct CDR3 sequences, over 9.5% of them singletons. Germline loops: CDR1 SNHLY, CDR2 FYNNEI. The CDR3 runs 15 residues. V shed 6 bases, J shed 0 bases, and the junction held 4 bases outside the gene matches. This chain joins TRBV2 and TRBJ2-2, with 7 bases identical to TRBD1. This receptor was identified in an adult who was a healthcare worker with PCR-confirmed SARS-CoV-2 infection or an uninfected control (not recorded which). The sample was whole blood, taken at baseline. In DNA form, the CDR3 reads TGTGCCAGCAGCATCGGGACAGCGAACACCGGGGAGCTGTTTTTT. It yields the protein CASSIGTANTGELFF.